The clone carrying this TCR beta chain occurred once. These data are taken from a study of technical replicates of blood from several donors. Trimming cost V 1 base and J 5 bases, with 7 bases left between them. CDR3 length: 13 residues. Germline CDR1 is SGHKS and CDR2 is YYEKEE (reference sequence). Measured with immunoSEQ multiplex PCR; TCRdb has only the in-frame clones, and not every one. The table shows 50,000 to 70,000 clones, with over 75% occurring only once. V is TRBV5-5 and J is TRBJ1-5; D is uncertain. Sequenced: PBMCs. This receptor was taken from a human donor in good health. Some clones in this sample may be carry-over from other donors' samples. CDR3 DNA sequence: TGTGCCAGCAGCTTGTTGGGCGATCAGCCCCAGCATTTT. Encoded protein: CASSLLGDQPQHF.